The rows below give T cell receptor beta chains drawn from one sample of a study of blood T cell repertoires in COVID-19. The protocol was immunoSEQ multiplex PCR, while the TCRdb copy is restricted to in-frame clones and leaves out a portion. The repertoire has under 300,000 clones, about 83% of them found once; the top ten carry approximately 9%. Sample: peripheral blood. These receptors all come from a woman between 50 and 59 years old who had recovered from COVID-19. CDR3s include the opening cysteine and the closing phenylalanine or tryptophan. Each record gives: clone size, D gene, V gene, J gene, CDR3 protein, CDR3 DNA. D genes are given only for firm matches. Clone size is given for some rows only: seen once, a few or many times, or a class if the clone is expanded.

once	-	TRBV4-2	TRBJ1-1	CASSQALVTGGGRNTEAFF	TGTGCCAGCAGCCAAGCATTAGTGACAGGCGGCGGGCGGAACACTGAAGCTTTCTTT
-	-	TRBV5-4	TRBJ1-4	CASSLAGATNEKLFF	TGTGCCAGCAGCCTCGCGGGTGCAACTAATGAAAAACTGTTTTTT
-	-	TRBV27	TRBJ1-5	CASSPLGQVNQPQHF	TGTGCCAGCAGTCCCCTGGGGCAGGTCAATCAGCCCCAGCATTTT
once	-	TRBV28	TRBJ1-1	CALALEAFF	TGTGCCTTGGCCCTTGAAGCTTTCTTT
-	TRBD2	TRBV10-3	TRBJ2-3	CAITNSPGLGGGRTDTQYF	TGTGCCATCACCAACTCCCCGGGACTAGGGGGGGGTAGGACAGATACGCAGTATTTT
-	TRBD2	TRBV11-2	TRBJ2-1	CASSIRVSGSSYNEQFF	TGTGCCAGCAGCATACGGGTTAGCGGGAGCTCCTACAATGAGCAGTTCTTC
-	TRBD2	TRBV5-1	TRBJ2-7	CASSGGTSGSRVQYF	TGCGCCAGCAGCGGGGGGACTAGCGGGAGTCGTGTGCAGTACTTC
few	-	TRBV4-3	TRBJ1-6	CASSQTAGNSPLHF	TGCGCCAGCAGCCAAACAGCAGGGAATTCACCCCTCCACTTT
few	-	TRBV28	TRBJ2-1	CASSLSTAYEQFF	TGTGCCAGCAGTTTATCGACAGCCTATGAGCAGTTCTTC
-	-	TRBV10-3	TRBJ2-7	CATRNPQGYEQYF	TGTGCCACCCGTAACCCTCAGGGCTACGAGCAGTACTTC
-	TRBD2	TRBV24-1	TRBJ2-3	CATSDLARTSGRPDTQYF	TGTGCCACCAGTGATCTCGCCCGGACTAGCGGGAGGCCAGATACGCAGTATTTT
-	TRBD2	TRBV10-3	TRBJ2-1	CAAIEREGPGEQFF	TGTGCCGCCATCGAGCGGGAGGGCCCAGGTGAGCAGTTCTTC
-	TRBD1	TRBV6-6	TRBJ1-5	CASSLTGDHLSNQPQHF	TGTGCCAGCAGTCTGACAGGGGACCACCTTAGCAATCAGCCCCAGCATTTT
-	TRBD1	TRBV19	TRBJ2-6	CASLGGQAGANVLTF	TGTGCCAGTTTGGGTGGACAGGCTGGGGCCAACGTCCTGACTTTC
once	TRBD1	TRBV19	TRBJ2-7	CATLSRGHSREQYF	TGTGCCACCCTAAGCAGGGGGCATTCGCGCGAGCAGTACTTC
-	TRBD1	TRBV4-3	TRBJ2-7	CASSLLATGTGGREQYF	TGCGCCAGCAGCCTTCTAGCTACCGGGACAGGGGGCCGGGAGCAGTACTTC
-	-	TRBV12-3/TRBV12-4	TRBJ1-5	CASNQGRNQPQHF	TGTGCCAGCAACCAGGGCCGCAATCAGCCCCAGCATTTT
-	TRBD2	TRBV11-2	TRBJ2-7	CASSLVGGTSTAYEQYF	TGTGCCAGCAGCTTAGTCGGGGGGACCTCCACGGCCTACGAGCAGTACTTC
-	TRBD2	TRBV25-1	TRBJ2-3	CASSRPSGTSDTQYF	TGTGCCAGCAGTCGGCCTAGCGGGACGTCAGATACGCAGTATTTT
-	TRBD1	TRBV10-3	TRBJ2-3	CAIRGQGGTDTQYF	TGTGCCATCAGGGGACAGGGTGGGACAGATACGCAGTATTTT
once	TRBD1	TRBV28	TRBJ1-1	CATRGPLTNTEAFF	TGTGCCACCAGGGGGCCATTAACGAACACTGAAGCTTTCTTT
-	-	TRBV5-4	TRBJ2-1	CASSYRDIQFF	TGTGCCAGCAGCTACCGGGACATCCAGTTCTTC
-	-	TRBV5-1	TRBJ2-7	CASSLDRAYEQYF	TGCGCCAGCAGCTTGGACCGAGCCTACGAGCAGTACTTC
-	-	TRBV5-4	TRBJ2-3	CASSLTDTQYF	TGTGCCAGCAGCCTCACAGATACGCAGTATTTT
-	TRBD2	TRBV5-1	TRBJ2-1	CASSLVAGDYNEQFF	TGCGCCAGCAGCTTGGTAGCGGGGGACTACAATGAGCAGTTCTTC
-	TRBD2	TRBV5-1	TRBJ2-3	CASSRYRSGGGAGTDTQYF	TGCGCCAGCAGCCGTTATCGCAGCGGGGGGGGCGCTGGCACAGATACGCAGTATTTT
-	-	TRBV4-3	TRBJ1-2	CASSQDRGTRDGYTF	TGCGCCAGCAGCCAAGATCGGGGGACCAGGGATGGCTACACCTTC
-	-	TRBV7-3	TRBJ1-5	CASSLSQGWVRNQPQHF	TGTGCCAGCAGCTTAAGTCAGGGGTGGGTACGCAATCAGCCCCAGCATTTT
-	-	TRBV12-3/TRBV12-4	TRBJ2-2	CASSSGSGELFF	TGTGCCAGCAGTTCCGGGTCCGGGGAGCTGTTTTTT
-	-	TRBV21-1	TRBJ2-1	CASSKDLGGFYNEQFF	TGTGCCAGCAGCAAAGATTTGGGCGGGTTCTACAATGAGCAGTTCTTC
-	TRBD2	TRBV9	TRBJ2-4	CASSAGTSGISGRNIQYF	TGTGCCAGCAGCGCCGGGACTAGCGGGATTTCGGGAAGAAACATTCAGTACTTC